Detailed here is one T cell receptor beta chain. There are a few counts of this clone. There is no known antigen for this receptor. Within one base of it there is no much larger clone, and no base qualities were kept. Trimming costs V 2 bases and J 8 bases, and their ends lie 11 bases apart. The CDR3 measures 13 amino acids from cysteine to phenylalanine. Only the CDR3 DNA is retained, 39 bases long and in frame from the first base. The germline V gene yields SGHRS for CDR1 and YFSETQ for CDR2. The sample's time point label, decoded: cycle 2 day 1 (C2D1) of nivolumab. Every trial patient had relapsed after autologous stem cell transplantation, and cohorts A, B and C differed in prior brentuximab vedotin exposure. The trial cohort was composed of approximately 56 patients with relapsed/refractory classical Hodgkin lymphoma, for whom complete response, partial response or progressive disease was recorded as best overall response. Trial patients were treated with single-agent nivolumab in the multi-cohort phase II CheckMate 205 trial. An independent review committee assessed best overall response by applying the 2007 International Working Group response criteria. Trial PBMCs were obtained immediately prior to nivolumab initiation (C1D1) and on therapy at cycle 2 day 1 and cycle 4 day 1. After peripheral blood was drawn into 8 mL Vacutainer Cell Preparation Tubes, PBMCs were isolated by centrifugation and then cryopreserved.

This sample is part of a study of PD-1 blockade in classical Hodgkin lymphoma (dated by TCRdb to between 2020 and 2021). Study-wide context: Nivolumab dosing was 3 mg/kg intravenously every 2 weeks, continuing until either disease progression or unacceptable toxicity. The study used TCR beta sequencing and CyTOF to define a peripheral blood immune signature of response to PD-1 blockade in classical Hodgkin lymphoma.

The Qiagen DNeasy kit was used to extract genomic DNA from unsorted PBMCs and from the negatively selected CD4+ and CD8+ fractions. Amplification of TCR beta CDR3 regions was done by immunoSEQ multiplex PCR with primers that anneal to V and J segments. A synthetic immune receptor repertoire was used to minimize amplification bias, and any residual bias was removed computationally once sequencing was done. The paper's data handling went like this. Repertoire diversity was quantified as the Shannon entropy index using custom Python scripts. Unsorted, CD4+ and CD8+ repertoires were analyzed separately, except in combined analyses where CD4+ and CD8+ sequences were merged in silico. A clone counted as expanded when the clone's frequency after treatment rose at least 2-fold relative to C1D1, and clones undetected at baseline were given a pseudocount of 0.5. Singleton clones were defined as clones with 0 or 1 copy at C1D1, and non-singleton clones were defined as clones with 2 or more copies. By matching protein sequences in sorted samples from the same patient, clones expanded in unsorted samples were annotated as CD4+, CD8+ or unknown. Wilcoxon tests on paired samples were used to test diversity changes from C1D1 to C4D1. Not all clones reach the TCRdb copy of this immuneACCESS table, which keeps in-frame sequences only. Checked studies attribute under half of the gap to unresolved V genes and leave the rest unexplained. V and J calls and clone size are those listed in that table; D and trimming were worked out from the DNA. The sample yields some 46,000 clones; over 60% were counted once. The ten largest account for roughly 22% of the sample.

Here is what the overall study found, with its caveats: Baseline TCR diversity was reported to be lower in newly diagnosed patients than in healthy donors, and even lower in relapsed/refractory patients. Trial patients with a complete response had baseline diversity similar to that of newly diagnosed patients, while partial responders and progressors had significantly lower diversity. CD4+ but not CD8+ TCR diversity rose significantly by C4D1 (p=0.0027 vs p=0.16), most apparent in complete responders (p=0.02). The study was limited to a single clinical trial cohort, and causes of repertoire differences, possibly disease activity or prior therapy, remained undefined. Patients starting nivolumab less than 1 year after ASCT had lower diversity and were excluded from later analyses to avoid confounding by immune reconstitution.

Sequenced material: peripheral blood mononuclear cells (PBMCs), taken before the second cycle of nivolumab. The chain links TRBV5-1 with TRBJ2-1; a tentative D match to TRBD1 spans 5 bases. This clonotype originated in a human donor with classical Hodgkin lymphoma. The CDR3 here reads CASSLSRVHEQFF. The bases are TGCGCCAGCAGCTTATCCAGGGTCCATGAGCAGTTCTTC.